Below, 6 T cell receptor beta chains from the same sample are listed, as sequenced in a study of beta chain features in type 1 diabetes. The study, taken as a whole, reports: Type 1 diabetes patients showed a moderate but significant shortening of TCRB CDR3s in all four CD4+ subsets.

The antigens of these receptors remain unknown. Expressed TCRB transcripts were sequenced, since all the RNA that had been isolated was reverse transcribed. Assay: immunoSEQ multiplex PCR; the TCRdb copy retains only in-frame clones and omits some. The repertoire holds about 640,000 clones, with around 11% as singletons. Input material: naive CD4+ T cells from blood. Receptors were obtained from a man in his thirties or forties with type 1 diabetes.

This clone has only a few counts. The V gene is TRBV28, the J gene TRBJ2-3; D possibly matches TRBD1 or TRBD2 (5 bases each). V gave up 8 bases and J gave up 3 bases, with 12 bases separating them. Germline-derived CDR1 and CDR2 are MDHEN and SYDVKM. This CDR3 is 13 amino acids long. CDR3 bases: TGTGCCAGCGGGACCGGGGATACAGATACGCAGTATTTT. This gives the protein CASGTGDTDTQYF.

This clone was observed a handful of times. J is TRBJ2-1 and V is TRBV4-1; 8 bases map to TRBD2. The CDR3 is made up of 17 amino acids. Losses at the gene ends were 0 bases for V and 5 bases for J; bases not matched to a gene: 9. CDR1 is MGHRA, CDR2 YSYEKL, per germline. The CDR3 spells CASSQDNPAGVNNEQFF. CDR3 nucleotide sequence: TGCGCCAGCAGCCAAGATAATCCAGCGGGGGTCAACAATGAGCAGTTCTTC.

The rearrangement joins TRBV10-3 to TRBJ1-2, with TRBD1 identical over 8 bases. The CDR3 loop spans 15 amino acids. CDR1 and CDR2 from the germline V gene are ENHRY and SYGVKD. Unmatched junction bases numbered 8, after V lost 5 bases and J lost 3 bases. The CDR3 sequence: CAISSSGGQDYGYTF. CDR3 bases: TGTGCCATCAGTTCATCAGGGGGACAGGACTATGGCTACACCTTC.

This chain joins TRBV29-1 and TRBJ2-3, with D possibly being TRBD2 (5 bases). Deletions cut 7 bases from V and 1 base from J, with 12 bases between. Per germline, CDR1 SQVTM and CDR2 ANQGSEA. The CDR3 is made up of 13 amino acids. The CDR3 protein is CSAGDVGTDTQYF. The CDR3 DNA is TGCAGCGCCGGGGATGTGGGCACAGATACGCAGTATTTT.

V usage is TRBV7-9 and J usage is TRBJ2-5; the D gene is possibly TRBD1 (5 bases). V was shortened by 0 bases and J by 7 bases, with 12 bases between the two germline ends. Germline CDR1 reads SEHNR; CDR2 reads FQNEAQ (reference sequence). The CDR3 loop spans 14 amino acids. Here the CDR3 reads CASSLAEDTVTQYF. CDR3 bases: TGTGCCAGCAGCTTAGCAGAGGACACGGTGACCCAGTACTTC.

This clone was picked up a small number of times. V is TRBV2 and J is TRBJ1-2, with 7 nucleotides matching TRBD1. Germline V gene sequence: CDR1 SNHLY, CDR2 FYNNEI. The junction had 17 bases not matched to a gene; V was cut back by 8 bases and J by 8 bases. The CDR3 totals 15 residues. The CDR3 is CASHPRDRDPLGYTF. CDR3 sequence (DNA): TGTGCCAGCCATCCCCGAGACAGGGACCCCTTGGGCTACACCTTC. The complete variable domain, with remaining parts taken from reference TRBV2 and TRBJ1-2, reads EPEVTQTPSHQVTQMGQEVILRCVPISNHLYFYWYRQILGQKVEFLVSFYNNEISEKSEIFDDQFSVERPDGSNFTLKIRSTKLEDSAMYFCASHPRDRDPLGYTFGSGTRLTVV.